At least ten counts were recorded for the clone carrying this TCR beta chain. What it binds is not known. This record belongs to a study of human T cells and chemical hapten exposure. The overall study: Alopecia areata, totalis and universalis patients, mostly female, were included. Study outcomes and limitations: Among TCRs, those above 1 in 1000 frequency were unaffected by DPC sensitization.

Time point in this sample: patch test 1, 2 weeks after DPC sensitization. Treatment given: therapeutic diphenylcyclopropenone sensitization with weekly scalp DPC. There are 16 residues in the CDR3. Germline V gene data show CDR1 as SGHRS and CDR2 as YFSETQ. V gave up 4 bases and J gave up 0 bases, with 15 bases separating them. TCRdb reprocessed the RACE reads via MiXCR and lists one record per CDR3 protein. This sample carries about 360,000 distinct CDR3 sequences, 4.8% of them seen once, and the ten largest clones take 2% to 2.5%. Here the sequenced sample was whole blood, taken in connection with sensitization to the hapten diphenylcyclopropenone (DPC). This sequence joins TRBV5-1 and TRBJ2-3, with D perhaps TRBD2 (6 bases). The receptor was isolated from a woman in her fifties or sixties with alopecia areata. Some clones in this sample may be carry-over from other donors' samples. The CDR3 spells CASSIGTGTSTDTQYF. The DNA of the CDR3 is TGCGCCAGCAGCATCGGGACGGGGACTAGCACAGATACGCAGTATTTT.